Shown below are 13 T cell receptor beta chains from a single sample sequenced in a study of T cells in Graves' hyperthyroidism and ophthalmopathy. Amplified TCR beta CDR3 regions derived from RNA transcripts. HTBI primers drove first-round RT-PCR of the TCR CDR3. TCRdb independently ran MiXCR on the multiplex PCR reads; one entry per CDR3 protein. The sample has over 350,000 distinct CDR3 sequences; around 15% are singletons. Material: blood. These receptors were taken from a man between 50 and 59 years old with Graves' ophthalmopathy.

Ten or more counts support this clonotype. V gene TRBV2 combines with J gene TRBJ2-2, with TRBD2 matching 8 bases. CDR1 and CDR2 from the germline V gene are SNHLY and FYNNEI. The CDR3 covers 15 residues. The V and J ends lost 8 bases and 5 bases, in that order; junction bases with no gene match: 10. This CDR3 is CASVPGLVRTGELFF. The CDR3 region has the DNA TGTGCCAGCGTCCCGGGACTAGTGCGTACCGGGGAGCTGTTTTTT.

This clonotype has ten or more counts. The rearrangement uses TRBV20-1 and TRBJ2-7, with 8 bases lining up with TRBD1. The CDR3 sequence is 17 residues long. Per the germline V gene, CDR1 is DFQATT and CDR2 is SNEGSKA (reference sequence). Losses at the gene ends were 1 base for V and 0 bases for J; bases not matched to a gene: 11. In DNA, the CDR3 is TGCAGTGCTAGAGTTACCGGGACAGGCCTCTACTCCTACGAGCAGTACTTC. Residues: CSARVTGTGLYSYEQYF.

This clonotype showed up many times. This chain connects TRBV5-6 to TRBJ2-4; the D is unclear. The CDR3 totals 11 residues. From germline, CDR1 is SGHDT and CDR2 YYEEEE. V was trimmed by 0 bases and J by 9 bases, leaving 4 bases between them. The chain's CDR3 is CASSLEGIQYF. Written as DNA, the CDR3 is TGTGCCAGCAGCTTGGAGGGCATTCAGTACTTC.

This clonotype was counted between two and nine times. In DNA, the CDR3 is TGCAGTGCTAGTCCTCCGGGACTAGGAGAGACCCAGTACTTC. Its protein is CSASPPGLGETQYF. J is TRBJ2-5 and V is TRBV20-1, with TRBD2 matching 8 bases. The CDR3 is made up of 14 amino acids. Germline V gene data show CDR1 as DFQATT and CDR2 as SNEGSKA (reference sequence). After removal of 3 bases from V and 4 bases from J, the junction contained 7 bases not matched to a gene.

This clonotype came up many times. The V gene is TRBV3-1, the J gene TRBJ2-1; 10 bases agree with TRBD2. Germline CDR1 reads LGHDT; CDR2 reads YNNKEL (reference sequence). The CDR3 is 15 amino acids. J was trimmed by 7 bases and V by 1 base; bases with no gene match: 4. The CDR3 here is CASSQGSSGGNEQFF. CDR3 in DNA: TGTGCCAGCAGCCAAGGCAGTAGCGGGGGGAATGAGCAGTTCTTC.

There are a few counts of this clonotype. The chain carries TRBV6-1 and TRBJ1-5, with D uncertain. The V gene's germline CDR1 is MNHNS and CDR2 SASEGT. This CDR3 has 14 amino acids. Trimming stripped 5 bases from V and 4 bases from J, with 12 bases between. The CDR3 spells CASSFSRANQPQHF. CDR3 bases: TGTGCCAGCAGTTTCTCCCGGGCGAATCAGCCCCAGCATTTT.

This clonotype was picked up a small number of times. The CDR3 region has the DNA TGTGCCAGCAGGACTGGCGGGGCACGGCGGGATACGCAGTATTTT. It codes for CASRTGGARRDTQYF. The chain links TRBV2 to TRBJ2-3, with D possibly TRBD2 on 6 matching bases. Germline V lookup: CDR1 SNHLY, CDR2 FYNNEI. The CDR3 extends over 15 amino acids. Trimming pared 6 bases from V and 6 bases from J, leaving 19 bases between.

This clonotype was seen ten or more times. CDR3: CASSYGQGRETQYF. The CDR3 nucleotides are TGTGCCAGCAGCTACGGACAGGGTAGGGAGACCCAGTACTTC. This rearrangement joins TRBV7-9 to TRBJ2-5, with 8 bases identical to TRBD1. CDR1 and CDR2 from the germline V gene are SEHNR and FQNEAQ (reference sequence). V was pared by 4 bases and J by 5 bases, with 6 bases of the junction left unmatched. The CDR3 is made up of 14 amino acids.

In its sample, this clonotype was seen many times. The rearrangement uses TRBV6-1 and TRBJ2-6; D gene ambiguous. In germline, CDR1 is MNHNS, CDR2 SASEGT. V lost 8 bases, J lost 4 bases, and 9 bases lay in between. The CDR3 loop spans 13 amino acids. The CDR3 coding sequence is TGTGCCAGCGCCGGGTCGGGGGCCAACGTCCTGACTTTC. Translation gives CASAGSGANVLTF.

This clonotype was seen ten or more times. This chain connects TRBV4-1 to TRBJ2-5; D gene uncertain. This CDR3 comprises 13 residues. Germline CDR1 MGHRA, CDR2 YSYEKL. V was cut by 2 bases and J by 1 base, with 5 bases left in between. The CDR3 DNA follows: TGCGCCAGCAGCCAAATTTTCCAAGAGACCCAGTACTTC. This codes for CASSQIFQETQYF.

This clonotype was found many times. This chain links TRBV30 with TRBJ2-5; TRBD2 matches 9 bases. V gave up 3 bases and J gave up 4 bases; unmatched junction bases: 6. The CDR3 runs to 14 residues. CDR1 is GTSNPN and CDR2 is SVGIG in the germline V gene (reference sequence). CDR3 loop: CAWSPLAGPETQYF. For the CDR3, the DNA is TGTGCCTGGAGCCCCCTAGCGGGACCAGAGACCCAGTACTTC.

This clonotype was seen many times. This chain links TRBV7-9 with TRBJ2-1, with TRBD2 matching 8 bases. The CDR3 is made up of 16 amino acids. The V and J ends lost 3 bases and 1 base, in that order; junction bases with no gene match: 5. Looked up from germline, CDR1 is SEHNR and CDR2 is FQNEAQ (reference sequence). This CDR3 reads CASSLIAGTSYNEQFF. Here the CDR3 DNA reads TGTGCCAGCAGCTTGATAGCGGGAACGTCCTACAATGAGCAGTTCTTC.

The V gene is TRBV20-1, the J gene TRBJ2-4; D unclear. This CDR3 comprises 12 residues. V lost 0 bases, J lost 7 bases, and 7 bases lay in between. In germline, CDR1 is DFQATT, CDR2 SNEGSKA (reference sequence). CDR3 DNA sequence: TGCAGTGCTAGAGATACCCAGAACATTCAGTACTTC. Translated: CSARDTQNIQYF.